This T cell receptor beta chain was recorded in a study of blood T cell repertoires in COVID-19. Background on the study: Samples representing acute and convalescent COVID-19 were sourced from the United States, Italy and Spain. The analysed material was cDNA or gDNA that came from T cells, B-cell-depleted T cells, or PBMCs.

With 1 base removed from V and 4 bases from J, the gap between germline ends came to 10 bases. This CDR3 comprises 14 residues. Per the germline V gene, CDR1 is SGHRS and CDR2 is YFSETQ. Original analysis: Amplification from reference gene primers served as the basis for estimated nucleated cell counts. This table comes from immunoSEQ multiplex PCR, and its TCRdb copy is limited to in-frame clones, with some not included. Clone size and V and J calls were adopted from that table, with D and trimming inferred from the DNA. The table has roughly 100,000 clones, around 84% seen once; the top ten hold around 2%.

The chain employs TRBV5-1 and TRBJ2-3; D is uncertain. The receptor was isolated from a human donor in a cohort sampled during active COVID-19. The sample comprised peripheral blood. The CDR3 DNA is TGCGCCAGCAGCTTGTCCAGGTCTGCAGATACGCAGTATTTT. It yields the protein CASSLSRSADTQYF. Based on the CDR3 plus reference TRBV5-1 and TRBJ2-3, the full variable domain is KAGVTQTPRYLIKTRGQQVTLSCSPISGHRSVSWYQQTPGQGLQFLFEYFSETQRNKGNFPGRFSGRQFSNSRSEMNVSTLELGDSALYLCASSLSRSADTQYFGPGTRLTVL.